The T cell receptor beta chain described here comes from a study of CD8 T cells in ankylosing spondylitis. General study points: Disease-linked clones displayed a CD8+ phenotype and appeared relatively rarely in peripheral blood. Seemingly characteristic of ankylosing spondylitis blood was a TCR beta motif consisting of about 8 highly homologous variants. The clones that were linked to disease were reported to be significantly enriched in matched synovial fluid samples from ankylosing spondylitis patients.

TCRdb re-called the 5' RACE reads with MiXCR, one entry per CDR3 protein. Among about 200,000 distinct CDR3 sequences listed, 9.5% to 15% were seen once. Trimming removed 3 bases from V and 5 bases from J, with 14 bases in between. The CDR3 runs 13 residues. The V gene's germline CDR1 is SQVTM and CDR2 ANQGSEA. There are a few counts of this clonotype. Its antigen is unknown. Material: blood, either unsorted or a sorted T cell fraction (not recorded which). The sequence was collected from a male donor with ankylosing spondylitis or in good health (not recorded which). The J gene is TRBJ2-7, the V gene TRBV29-1; D is unresolved. CDR3 sequence: CSVEPQTGHEQYF. DNA for the CDR3: TGCAGCGTTGAGCCCCAGACTGGCCACGAGCAGTACTTC.